Here is one T cell receptor (beta chain) with its context. Antigen unknown. This sample was taken from a study of T cells and Merkel cell carcinoma outcomes. The study, taken as a whole, reports: Repertoire plus T-cell density reportedly predicted Merkel cell carcinoma outcomes.

Generated by immunoSEQ multiplex PCR, the TCRdb table keeps only in-frame clones and is missing some. The sample consists of hundreds of clones, around nine tenths of them appearing once. Germline CDR1 MNHEY, CDR2 SMNVEV (reference sequence). V was trimmed by 1 base and J by 7 bases, leaving 17 bases between them. There are 15 residues in the CDR3. J is TRBJ2-7 and V is TRBV27; perhaps TRBD2 as D (5 bases). This TCR came from a human donor with Merkel cell carcinoma. The sample comprised tumor tissue from Merkel cell carcinoma. In DNA form, the CDR3 reads TGTGCCAGCAGTTTATTGGCTAGCCGTGGTTGGGAGCAGTACTTC. Its translation: CASSLLASRGWEQYF.